This TCR beta chain is from a study of response to subunit inactivated influenza vaccine. Overall study results and limits: Each seasonal influenza vaccination, the authors suggested, recruits few new T cells.

TCRdb passed the RT-PCR reads through MiXCR, listing each CDR3 protein once. This sample carries fewer than 550,000 distinct CDR3 sequences, less than 30% of them seen once, and the ten largest clones take approximately 2%. For this clonotype: No antigen is known for it.

CDR3 length: 13 amino acids. CDR1 MNHNS and CDR2 SASEGT come from the germline V gene. V was trimmed by 7 bases and J by 3 bases, leaving 10 bases between them. This receptor was obtained from a man aged 45-60 years who received an inactivated influenza vaccine. The chain links TRBV6-1 to TRBJ1-5, with D perhaps TRBD1 (5 bases). Sequencing used CD4+ T cells sorted from PBMCs, obtained about 5 days after vaccination. The CDR3 coding sequence is TGTGCCAGCATCAGGGACTACAATCAGCCCCAGCATTTT. Protein: CASIRDYNQPQHF.